This T cell receptor (beta chain) was captured in a study of cytomegalovirus exposure and HLA in healthy donors. General study points: TCR beta sequences reportedly predicted most subjects' HLA-A and HLA-B alleles accurately. An analysis that came later showed most CMV-associated TCR beta chains appearing HLA-restricted. Donor immune exposure was known only as CMV serostatus. Owing to their indistinguishability, certain V segments, notably TRBV6-2 and TRBV6-3, were excluded.

Comments on this clone: Its antigen remains unknown.

This CDR3 contains 14 residues. J gave up 5 bases and V 1 base, and 5 bases lay outside the gene matches. CDR1 is SGHDT and CDR2 is YYEEEE in the germline V gene. Primers for the PCR totalled 60 Vbeta and 13 Jbeta. Data came from immunoSEQ multiplex PCR; TCRdb stores just in-frame clones and leaves some out. The sample holds approximately 220,000 clones, roughly 80% seen once. The sequence came from a man aged 40-50 years in good health and CMV-seropositive. Sequencing used PBMCs. The J gene is TRBJ2-7, the V gene TRBV5-6, with 8 bases that match TRBD1. Written as DNA, the CDR3 is TGTGCCAGCAGCTTGAGGCAGGGGGCCCACGAGCAGTACGTC. It codes for CASSLRQGAHEQYV.